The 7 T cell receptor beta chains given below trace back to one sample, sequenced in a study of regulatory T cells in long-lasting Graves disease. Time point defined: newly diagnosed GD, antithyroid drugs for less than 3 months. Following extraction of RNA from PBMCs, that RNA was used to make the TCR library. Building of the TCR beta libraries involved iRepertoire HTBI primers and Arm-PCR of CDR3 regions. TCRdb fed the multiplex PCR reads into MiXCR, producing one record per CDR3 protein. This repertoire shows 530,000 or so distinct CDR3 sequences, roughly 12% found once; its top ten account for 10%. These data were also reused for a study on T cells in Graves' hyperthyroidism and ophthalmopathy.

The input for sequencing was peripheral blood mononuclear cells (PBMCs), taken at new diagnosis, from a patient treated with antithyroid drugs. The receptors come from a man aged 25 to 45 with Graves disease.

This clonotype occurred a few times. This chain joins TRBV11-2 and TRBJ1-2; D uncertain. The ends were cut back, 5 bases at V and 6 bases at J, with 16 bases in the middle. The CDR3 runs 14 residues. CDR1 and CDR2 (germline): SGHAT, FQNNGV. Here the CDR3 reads CASSRIDTYDGYTF. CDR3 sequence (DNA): TGTGCCAGCAGCCGCATTGACACCTACGATGGCTACACCTTC.

The CDR3 DNA is TGTGCCACCAGTGATTATCTAGCGGGAGAATACAATGAGCAGTTCTTC. Translated: CATSDYLAGEYNEQFF. This chain links TRBV24-1 with TRBJ2-1, with 10 bases aligning to TRBD2. The V gene end was trimmed by 2 bases and the J gene end by 4 bases; junction bases not matched to a gene: 4. The germline V gene encodes CDR1 KGHDR and CDR2 SFDVKD. The CDR3 extends over 16 amino acids.

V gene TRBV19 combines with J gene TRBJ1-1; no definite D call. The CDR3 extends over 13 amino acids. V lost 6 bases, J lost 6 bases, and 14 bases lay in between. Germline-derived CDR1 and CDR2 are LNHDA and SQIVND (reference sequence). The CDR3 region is CASSLTYPAEAFF. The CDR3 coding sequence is TGTGCCAGTAGCCTGACCTACCCAGCTGAAGCTTTCTTT.

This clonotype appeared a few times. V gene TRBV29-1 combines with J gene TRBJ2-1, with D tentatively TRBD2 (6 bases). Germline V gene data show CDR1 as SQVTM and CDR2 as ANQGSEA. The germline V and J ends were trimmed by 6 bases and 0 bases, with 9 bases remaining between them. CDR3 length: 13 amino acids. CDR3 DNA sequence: TGCAGCGTCCTAGCGAGCTCCTACAATGAGCAGTTCTTC. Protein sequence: CSVLASSYNEQFF.

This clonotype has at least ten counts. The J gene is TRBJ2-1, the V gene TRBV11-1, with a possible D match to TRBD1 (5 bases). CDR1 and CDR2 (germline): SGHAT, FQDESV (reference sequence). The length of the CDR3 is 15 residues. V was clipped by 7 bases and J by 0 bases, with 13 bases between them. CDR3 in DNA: TGTGCCAGCACCCAGGGCTTTATCTCCTACAATGAGCAGTTCTTC. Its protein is CASTQGFISYNEQFF.

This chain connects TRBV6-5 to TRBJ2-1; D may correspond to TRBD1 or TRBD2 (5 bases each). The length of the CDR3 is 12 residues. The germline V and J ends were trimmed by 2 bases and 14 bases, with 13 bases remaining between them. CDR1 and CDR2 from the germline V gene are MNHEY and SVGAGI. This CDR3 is CASSYEGSGKFF. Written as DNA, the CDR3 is TGTGCCAGCAGTTACGAGGGGTCGGGGAAGTTCTTC.

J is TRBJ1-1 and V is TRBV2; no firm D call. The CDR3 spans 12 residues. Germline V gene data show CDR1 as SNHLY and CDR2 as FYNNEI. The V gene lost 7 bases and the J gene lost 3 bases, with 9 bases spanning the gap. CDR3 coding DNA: TGTGCCAGCAAGGCTGTGGACACTGAAGCTTTCTTT. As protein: CASKAVDTEAFF.